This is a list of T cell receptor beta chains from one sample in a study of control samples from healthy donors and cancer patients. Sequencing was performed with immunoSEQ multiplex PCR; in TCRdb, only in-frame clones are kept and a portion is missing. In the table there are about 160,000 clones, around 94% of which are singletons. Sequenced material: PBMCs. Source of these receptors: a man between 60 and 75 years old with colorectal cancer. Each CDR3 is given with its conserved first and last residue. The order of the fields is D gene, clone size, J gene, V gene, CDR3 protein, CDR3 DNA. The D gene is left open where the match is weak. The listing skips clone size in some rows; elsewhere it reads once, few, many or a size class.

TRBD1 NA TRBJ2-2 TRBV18 CASSPRQGADGELFF TGTGCCAGCTCACCACGACAGGGGGCTGACGGGGAGCTGTTTTTT
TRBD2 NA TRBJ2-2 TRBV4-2 CASSQETSGGAVGGELFF TGTGCCAGCAGCCAGGAAACTAGCGGGGGGGCCGTAGGCGGGGAGCTGTTTTTT
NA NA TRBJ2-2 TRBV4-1 CASSRPTGSGTGELFF TGCGCCAGCAGCCGTCCTACAGGGAGCGGCACCGGGGAGCTGTTTTTT
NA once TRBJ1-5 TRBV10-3 CAIGGAGRNQPQHF TGTGCCATCGGGGGGGCGGGTCGCAATCAGCCCCAGCATTTT
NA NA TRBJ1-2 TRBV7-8 CASSFGESYGYTF TGTGCCAGCAGCTTTGGGGAGTCCTATGGCTACACCTTC
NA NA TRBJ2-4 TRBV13 CASSLPGWAKNIQYF TGTGCCAGCAGCTTACCGGGATGGGCCAAAAACATTCAGTACTTC
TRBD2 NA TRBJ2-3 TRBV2 CASRWGLDSTDTQYF TGTGCCAGCAGGTGGGGACTAGATAGCACAGATACGCAGTATTTT
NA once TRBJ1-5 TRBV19 CASSPNRQGNQPQHF TGTGCCAGTAGTCCAAACAGGCAGGGCAATCAGCCCCAGCATTTT
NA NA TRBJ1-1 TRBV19 CASSAGWASGTEAFF TGTGCCAGTAGCGCCGGGTGGGCCTCGGGCACTGAAGCTTTCTTT
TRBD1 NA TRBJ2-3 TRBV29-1 CSVRGQLSDTQYF TGCAGCGTTAGGGGACAGCTATCAGATACGCAGTATTTT
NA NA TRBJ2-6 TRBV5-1 CASSSSSRGRPSGANVLTF TGCGCCAGCAGCTCATCCTCTAGGGGCAGACCCTCTGGGGCCAACGTCCTGACTTTC
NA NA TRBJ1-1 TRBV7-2 CASSPAPKAFF TGTGCCAGCAGCCCCGCCCCGAAGGCTTTCTTT
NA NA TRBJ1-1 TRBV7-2 CASSLAALGTEAFF TGTGCCAGCAGCTTAGCGGCGCTGGGCACTGAAGCTTTCTTT
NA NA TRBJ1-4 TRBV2 CASSDGFREKLFF TGTGCCAGCAGTGACGGATTTCGGGAAAAACTGTTTTTT
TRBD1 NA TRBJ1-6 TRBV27 CASSRDRGNSPLHF TGTGCCAGCAGTAGAGACAGGGGGAATTCACCCCTCCACTTT
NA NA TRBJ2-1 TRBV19 CASSSSGWAGIVRNEQFF TGTGCCAGTAGTAGTAGTGGCTGGGCAGGGATTGTGAGGAATGAGCAGTTCTTC
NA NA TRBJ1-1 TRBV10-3 CAMRGGNTEAFF TGTGCCATGAGGGGGGGGAACACTGAAGCTTTCTTT
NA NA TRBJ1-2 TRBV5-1 CASTDAYGYTF TGCGCCAGCACCGACGCATATGGCTACACCTTC
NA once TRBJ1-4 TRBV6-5 CASSSSTGLNEKLFF TGTGCCAGCAGTTCCTCGACAGGACTAAATGAAAAACTGTTTTTT
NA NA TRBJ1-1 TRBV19 CASKQNTEAFF TGTGCCAGTAAGCAAAACACTGAAGCTTTCTTT
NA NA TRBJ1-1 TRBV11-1 CASSLAGDTTEAFF TGTGCCAGCAGCTTGGCGGGGGATACCACTGAAGCTTTCTTT
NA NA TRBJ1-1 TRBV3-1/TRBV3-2 CASSQFGDGTEAFF TGTGCCAGCAGCCAATTCGGGGATGGCACTGAAGCTTTCTTT
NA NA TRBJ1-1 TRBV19 CASSIAVSGTEAFF TGTGCCAGTAGTATTGCGGTGTCCGGAACTGAAGCTTTCTTT
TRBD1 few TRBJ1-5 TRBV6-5 CASTGRQGEQPQHF TGTGCCAGCACTGGACGGCAGGGGGAACAGCCCCAGCATTTT
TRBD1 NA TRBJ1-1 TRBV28 CASILGTGLEAFF TGTGCCAGCATTCTTGGGACAGGGCTTGAAGCTTTCTTT
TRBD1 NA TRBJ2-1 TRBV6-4 CASSRDRDEYNEQFF TGTGCCAGCAGTAGGGACAGAGACGAATACAATGAGCAGTTCTTC
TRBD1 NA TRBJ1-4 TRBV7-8 CASSPDRFSARATNEKLFF TGTGCCAGCAGCCCGGACAGGTTCTCGGCACGTGCAACTAATGAAAAACTGTTTTTT
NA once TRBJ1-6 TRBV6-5 CASSYSPLGPGSPLHF TGTGCCAGCAGTTACTCTCCATTGGGCCCGGGGTCACCCCTCCACTTT
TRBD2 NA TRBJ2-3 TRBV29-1 CSVISGGSTDTQYF TGCAGCGTTATTAGCGGGGGGAGCACAGATACGCAGTATTTT
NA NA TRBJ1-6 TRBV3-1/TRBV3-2 CASSQAGALVNSPLHF TGTGCCAGCAGCCAGGCAGGTGCACTGGTTAATTCACCCCTCCACTTT
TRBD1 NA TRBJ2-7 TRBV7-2 CASSPGGGTGLYEQYF TGTGCCAGCAGCCCAGGGGGGGGGACAGGGCTATACGAGCAGTACTTC
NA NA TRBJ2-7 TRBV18 CASSPSLEEQYF TGTGCCAGCTCACCGAGCTTAGAGGAGCAGTACTTC
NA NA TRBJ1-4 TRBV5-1 CASSFSGVNEKLFF TGCGCCAGCAGCTTTTCGGGTGTAAATGAAAAACTGTTTTTT
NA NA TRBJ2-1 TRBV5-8 CASSAVWAPGDEQFF TGTGCCAGCAGCGCTGTTTGGGCTCCTGGGGATGAGCAGTTCTTC
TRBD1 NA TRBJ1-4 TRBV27 CASSYNRGSAEKLFF TGTGCCAGCAGTTACAACAGGGGCTCCGCTGAAAAACTGTTTTTT
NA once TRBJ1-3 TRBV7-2 CASSFRGVHGNTIYF TGTGCCAGCAGCTTCCGGGGGGTGCATGGAAACACCATATATTTT
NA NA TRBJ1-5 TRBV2 CASSVEGNAGTPQHF TGTGCCAGCAGTGTGGAGGGGAACGCAGGGACGCCCCAGCATTTT
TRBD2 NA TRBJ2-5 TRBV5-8 CASSPAYGTSGRETQYF TGTGCCAGCAGCCCCGCTTACGGGACTAGCGGCCGGGAGACCCAGTACTTC
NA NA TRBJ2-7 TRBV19 CASSMGPGNYEQYF TGTGCCAGTAGTATGGGTCCGGGTAACTACGAGCAGTACTTC
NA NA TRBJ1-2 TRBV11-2 CASSLEGAGRSF TGTGCCAGCAGCTTAGAAGGGGCAGGGAGGTCGTTC
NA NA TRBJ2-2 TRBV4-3 CASSQDSGTNTGELFF TGCGCCAGCAGCCAAGATTCGGGGACGAACACCGGGGAGCTGTTTTTT
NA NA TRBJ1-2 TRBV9 CASSQVGNGGYTF TGTGCCAGCAGCCAAGTTGGCAATGGAGGCTACACCTTC
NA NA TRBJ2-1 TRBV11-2 CASSYLDSNNEQFF TGTGCCAGCAGCTACCTGGACAGCAACAATGAGCAGTTCTTC
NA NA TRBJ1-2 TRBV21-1 CASSKEIPEDGYTF TGTGCCAGCAGCAAAGAAATCCCGGAAGATGGCTACACCTTC
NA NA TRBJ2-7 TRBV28 CASSLEFPTYEQYF TGTGCCAGCAGTTTAGAGTTTCCCACCTACGAGCAGTACTTC
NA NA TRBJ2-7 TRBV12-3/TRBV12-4 CASSVKGVREQYF TGTGCCAGCAGCGTCAAAGGGGTCCGGGAGCAGTACTTC